A selection of T cell receptor beta chains follows, all from one sample in a study of memory CD4+ T cells and cytomegalovirus serostatus. Generated by immunoSEQ multiplex PCR, the TCRdb table keeps only in-frame clones and is missing some. The sample has 75,000 to 90,000 clones, 65% to 85% seen once; the top ten hold around 0.78%. Sequenced: memory CD4+ T cells from blood. The receptors shown here come from an adult in good health and CMV-seronegative. Each CDR3 is given with its conserved first and last residue. The D gene is left open where the match is weak. Rows may omit the clone size; those that give it use once, few, many or a size class.

d_gene	j_gene	v_gene	abundance	CDR3nt	CDR3aa
TRBD1	TRBJ2-1	TRBV29-1	-	TGCAGCGTTGTATGGGACAGGGGGCTCCCCTCCTACAATGAGCAGTTCTTC	CSVVWDRGLPSYNEQFF
-	TRBJ2-7	TRBV28	-	TGTGCCAGCAGTACAGGGTTCCACGAGCAGTACTTC	CASSTGFHEQYF
-	TRBJ1-2	TRBV27	once	TGTGCCAGCAGTTTTGGGGGAAGCTATGGCTACACCTTC	CASSFGGSYGYTF
TRBD1	TRBJ2-2	TRBV5-1	once	TGCGCCAGCAGTCAACAGGGGGCGGACACCGGGGAGCTGTTTTTT	CASSQQGADTGELFF
-	TRBJ2-2	TRBV9	once	TGTGCCAGCAGCGTCGGGGGGAACACCGGGGAGCTGTTTTTT	CASSVGGNTGELFF
TRBD2	TRBJ2-3	TRBV10-3	-	TGTGCTTCCGGCGGGGGGGCCCCGAGCACAGATACGCAGTATTTT	CASGGGAPSTDTQYF
TRBD1	TRBJ1-2	TRBV10-3	-	TGTGCCATCAGTGACCCCGGGACAGGGGACTCCTATGGCTACACCTTC	CAISDPGTGDSYGYTF
-	TRBJ2-7	TRBV11-1	-	TGTGCCAGCAGCTCTCAAGGAGGGACGGAGCAGTACTTC	CASSSQGGTEQYF
-	TRBJ2-7	TRBV4-1	-	TGCGCCAGCAGCCCCCGGACGGACTCCTACGAGCAGTACTTC	CASSPRTDSYEQYF
-	TRBJ1-3	TRBV6-5	-	TGTGCCAGCAGTCTTAGCGAGCGAAACACCATATATTTT	CASSLSERNTIYF
-	TRBJ1-4	TRBV2	few	TGTGCCAGCAGTGAAGGAATTGGGACCAGTCGGGAGAAACTGTTTTTT	CASSEGIGTSREKLFF
-	TRBJ2-7	TRBV2	-	TGTGCCAGCAGGGCAGATCTACAAGGCGAGCAGTACTTC	CASRADLQGEQYF
TRBD1	TRBJ1-6	TRBV7-2	-	TGTGCCAGCAGCTCCATGGGGACAGATAATTCACCCCTCCACTTT	CASSSMGTDNSPLHF
-	TRBJ1-1	TRBV5-4	-	TGTGCCAGCAGCTTGGTAAGGAACACTGAAGCTTTCTTT	CASSLVRNTEAFF
-	TRBJ2-3	TRBV5-1	-	TGCGCCAGCAGCTTGGGTAGGAGACTCACAACAGATACGCAGTATTTT	CASSLGRRLTTDTQYF
TRBD1	TRBJ1-2	TRBV7-9	-	TGTGCCAGCAGCTTAGCGGACAGGGAAAGAGTCTATGGCTACACCTTC	CASSLADRERVYGYTF
TRBD1	TRBJ2-1	TRBV12-5	-	TGTGCTAGTTCCGGGACAGGGGGGGTGGATGAGCAGTTCTTC	CASSGTGGVDEQFF
-	TRBJ2-1	TRBV5-1	few	TGCGCCAGCAGCTTTGGTCAAAACTCCTACAATGAGCAGTTCTTC	CASSFGQNSYNEQFF
-	TRBJ1-6	TRBV7-3	-	TGTGCCAGCAGCGCGATTATGGGTCCGAATTCACCCCTCCACTTT	CASSAIMGPNSPLHF
-	TRBJ2-1	TRBV28	-	TGTGCCATTTCTGCGGCTGGTGAGCAGTTCTTC	CAISAAGEQFF
-	TRBJ2-2	TRBV7-3	once	TGTGCCAGCAGCTTAACCCGGTCCACCGGGGAGCTGTTTTTT	CASSLTRSTGELFF
-	TRBJ1-2	TRBV5-6	few	TGTGCCAGCAGCCTCAACAGGGACTATGGCTACACCTTC	CASSLNRDYGYTF
-	TRBJ2-3	TRBV9	-	TGTGCCAGCAGCGTAGGTGCGGGATTCACAGATACGCAGTATTTT	CASSVGAGFTDTQYF
-	TRBJ1-1	TRBV9	-	TGTGCCAGCAGCGTAGCAGGGGCGGGTCGGACTGAAGCTTTCTTT	CASSVAGAGRTEAFF
-	TRBJ2-7	TRBV29-1	-	TGCAGCGTTTCTGGAGGCTTCGAGCAGTACTTC	CSVSGGFEQYF
TRBD2	TRBJ2-5	TRBV4-3	-	TGCGCCAGCAGCCCGACTAGCGGGGGAGAGACCCAGTACTTC	CASSPTSGGETQYF
TRBD1	TRBJ2-7	TRBV6-1	-	TGTGCCAGCAGTGGCCTTCGGGACAGGGGGCATGAGCAGTACTTC	CASSGLRDRGHEQYF
-	TRBJ1-4	TRBV11-2	-	TGTGCCAGCAGCGGCAGGAATGAAAAACTGTTTTTT	CASSGRNEKLFF
TRBD1	TRBJ1-1	TRBV9	-	TGTGCCAGCAGCTTGGGACAGGGAGACACTGAAGCTTTCTTT	CASSLGQGDTEAFF
-	TRBJ1-2	TRBV15	once	TGTGCCACCACGACCCTTGGCGGCGTCGGGGGCTACACCTTC	CATTTLGGVGGYTF
-	TRBJ2-7	TRBV9	-	TGTGCCAGCAGCGTAGGGGGCATTAGCTACGAGCAGTACTTC	CASSVGGISYEQYF
-	TRBJ2-7	TRBV7-2	-	TGTGCCAGCAGCCAGAATACCGGACAAGGAGAGCAGTACTTC	CASSQNTGQGEQYF
TRBD2	TRBJ2-2	TRBV5-4	-	TGTGCCAGCAGCTTGGGACTAGCGGGGGGTAACACCGGGGAGCTGTTTTTT	CASSLGLAGGNTGELFF
-	TRBJ1-2	TRBV30	-	TGTGCCTGGAGTAGTCAGGGGGGCTACACCTTC	CAWSSQGGYTF
-	TRBJ1-1	TRBV5-1	-	TGCGCCAGCAGCTTTCAGGGTTTCGTCACTGAAGCTTTCTTT	CASSFQGFVTEAFF
TRBD1	TRBJ1-1	TRBV6-1	-	TGTGCCAGCAGAACCGGGACAGGGATCCCTGAAGCTTTCTTT	CASRTGTGIPEAFF
-	TRBJ2-7	TRBV29-1	-	TGCAGCGTTGACCGTGGTTACGAGCAGTACTTC	CSVDRGYEQYF
-	TRBJ1-5	TRBV6-5	-	TGTGCCAGCAGTCCCTCCCCACGTAATCAGCCCCAGCATTTT	CASSPSPRNQPQHF
TRBD2	TRBJ2-5	TRBV5-1	-	TGCGCCAGCAGCTTGGGAGCCGGGGGGGCCCAAGAGACCCAGTACTTC	CASSLGAGGAQETQYF
-	TRBJ1-2	TRBV6-5	-	TGTGCCAGCACAACCTCGGGGGCGGGGGGTGGCTACACCTTC	CASTTSGAGGGYTF
-	TRBJ1-5	TRBV6-1	-	TGTGCCAGCAGGAGTTCAGGGGAATATCAGCCCCAGCATTTT	CASRSSGEYQPQHF
-	TRBJ1-1	TRBV7-8	-	TGTGCCAGCAGCTTAGTTCGGGGGAACACTGAAGCTTTCTTT	CASSLVRGNTEAFF
-	TRBJ2-7	TRBV7-7	-	TGTGCTAGCAGCACATACTACGAGCAGTACTTC	CASSTYYEQYF
-	TRBJ2-1	TRBV5-1	-	TGCGCCAGCTCCGACCTGGGGGTTAGGCAGTTCTTC	CASSDLGVRQFF
-	TRBJ1-6	TRBV4-3	once	TGCGCCAGCAGCCAAGGGAGGGAAAGACCTAATTCACCCCTCCACTTT	CASSQGRERPNSPLHF
TRBD1	TRBJ1-4	TRBV30	once	TGTGCCGGGGACAGGGGGCCAGTGGAAAAACTGTTTTTT	CAGDRGPVEKLFF
-	TRBJ2-1	TRBV7-2	-	TGTGCCAGCAGCTTAGGGCAGTTGGAGCAGTTCTTC	CASSLGQLEQFF
-	TRBJ1-3	TRBV6-5	-	TGTGCCAGCAGTTACTCGTGGGGGGCTGGAAACACCATATATTTT	CASSYSWGAGNTIYF
-	TRBJ1-1	TRBV10-3	-	TGTGCCACATCCAGACAGGAGAACACTGAAGCTTTCTTT	CATSRQENTEAFF
-	TRBJ1-1	TRBV7-6	-	TGTGCCAGCAGCGGATTCGGGACTGAAGCTTTCTTT	CASSGFGTEAFF
-	TRBJ1-3	TRBV29-1	-	TGCAGCGTTGATCTATACGGCGTCGGAAACACCATATATTTT	CSVDLYGVGNTIYF
TRBD1	TRBJ1-6	TRBV5-4	-	TGTGCCAGCAGCTTAGGACAGGCGAGTTCACCCCTCCACTTT	CASSLGQASSPLHF